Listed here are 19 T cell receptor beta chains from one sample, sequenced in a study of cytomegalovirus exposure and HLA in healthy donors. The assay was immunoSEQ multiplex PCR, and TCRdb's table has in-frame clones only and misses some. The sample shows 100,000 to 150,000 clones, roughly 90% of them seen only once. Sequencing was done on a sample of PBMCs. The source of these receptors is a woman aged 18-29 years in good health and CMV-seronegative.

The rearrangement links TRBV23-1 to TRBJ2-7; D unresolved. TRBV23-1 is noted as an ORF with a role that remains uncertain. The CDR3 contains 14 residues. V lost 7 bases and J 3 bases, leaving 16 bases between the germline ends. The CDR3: CASIQWALIYEQYF. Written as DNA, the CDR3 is TGCGCCAGCATCCAATGGGCCTTGATCTACGAGCAGTACTTC.

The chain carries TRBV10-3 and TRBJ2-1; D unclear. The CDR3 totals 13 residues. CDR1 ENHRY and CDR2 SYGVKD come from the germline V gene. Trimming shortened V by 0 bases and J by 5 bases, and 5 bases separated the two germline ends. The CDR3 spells CAISESRDNEQFF. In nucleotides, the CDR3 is TGTGCCATCAGTGAGTCAAGAGACAATGAGCAGTTCTTC.

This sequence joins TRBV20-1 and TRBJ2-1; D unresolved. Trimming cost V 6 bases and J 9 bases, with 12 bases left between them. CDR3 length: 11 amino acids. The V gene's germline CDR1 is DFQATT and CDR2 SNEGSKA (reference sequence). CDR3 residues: CSALTLGEQFF. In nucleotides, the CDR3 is TGCAGTGCCCTCACCCTCGGTGAGCAGTTCTTC.

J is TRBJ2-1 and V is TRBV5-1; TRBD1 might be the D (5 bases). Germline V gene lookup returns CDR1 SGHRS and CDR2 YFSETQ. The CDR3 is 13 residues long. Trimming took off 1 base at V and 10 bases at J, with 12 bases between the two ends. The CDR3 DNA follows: TGCGCCAGCAGCTTGCCCAGGACAAACGAGCAGTTCTTC. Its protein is CASSLPRTNEQFF.

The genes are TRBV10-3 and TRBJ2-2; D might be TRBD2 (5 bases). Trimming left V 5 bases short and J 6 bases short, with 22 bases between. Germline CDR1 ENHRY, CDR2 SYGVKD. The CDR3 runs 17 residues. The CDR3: CAISKGLLAAHAGELFF. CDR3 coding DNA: TGTGCCATCAGTAAAGGACTGCTGGCAGCCCATGCCGGGGAGCTGTTTTTT.

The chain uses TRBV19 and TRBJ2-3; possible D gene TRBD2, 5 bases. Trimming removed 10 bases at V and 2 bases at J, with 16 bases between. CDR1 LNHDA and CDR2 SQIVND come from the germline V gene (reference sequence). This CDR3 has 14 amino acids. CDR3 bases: TGTGCCACCAAGGGAGCCCTCGACACAGATACGCAGTATTTT. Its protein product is CATKGALDTDTQYF.

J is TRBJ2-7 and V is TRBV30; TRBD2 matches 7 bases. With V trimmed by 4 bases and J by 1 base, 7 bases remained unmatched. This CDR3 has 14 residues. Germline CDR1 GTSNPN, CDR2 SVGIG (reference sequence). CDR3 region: CAWNHPGGSYEQYF. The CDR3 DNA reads TGTGCCTGGAACCACCCCGGGGGGTCCTACGAGCAGTACTTC.

This CDR3 reads CASSSLSGWQYF. CDR3 sequence (DNA): TGTGCCAGCAGCTCCCTATCGGGGTGGCAGTACTTC. V and J are TRBV7-9 and TRBJ2-7, with a tentative D call TRBD2 (5 bases). V lost 4 bases and J 9 bases, leaving 13 bases between the germline ends. The CDR3 covers 12 residues. Germline V gene sequence: CDR1 SEHNR, CDR2 FQNEAQ (reference sequence).

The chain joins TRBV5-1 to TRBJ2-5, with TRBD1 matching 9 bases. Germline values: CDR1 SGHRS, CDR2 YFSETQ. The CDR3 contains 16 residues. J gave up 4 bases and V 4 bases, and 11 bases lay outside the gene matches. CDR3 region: CASSLDSGTGRETQYF. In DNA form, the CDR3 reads TGCGCCAGCAGCCTCGACTCCGGGACAGGGCGAGAGACCCAGTACTTC.

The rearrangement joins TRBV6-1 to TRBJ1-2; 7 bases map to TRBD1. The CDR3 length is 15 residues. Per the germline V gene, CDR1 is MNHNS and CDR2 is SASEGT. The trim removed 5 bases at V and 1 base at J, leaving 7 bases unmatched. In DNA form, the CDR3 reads TGTGCCAGCAGTTCCAGAGACAGGGTTAACTATGGCTACACCTTC. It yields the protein CASSSRDRVNYGYTF.

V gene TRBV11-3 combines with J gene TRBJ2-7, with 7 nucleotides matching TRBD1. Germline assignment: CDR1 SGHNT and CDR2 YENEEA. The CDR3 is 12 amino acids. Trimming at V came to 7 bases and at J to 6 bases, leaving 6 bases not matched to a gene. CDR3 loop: CASTGTASEQYF. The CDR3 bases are TGTGCCAGCACCGGGACAGCCTCCGAGCAGTACTTC.

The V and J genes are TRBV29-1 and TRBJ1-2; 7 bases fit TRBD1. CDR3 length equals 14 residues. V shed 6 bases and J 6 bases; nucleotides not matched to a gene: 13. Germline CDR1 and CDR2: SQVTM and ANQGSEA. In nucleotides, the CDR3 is TGCAGCGTATTTCAGACAGGGTTGGTTAATGGCTACACCTTC. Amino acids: CSVFQTGLVNGYTF.

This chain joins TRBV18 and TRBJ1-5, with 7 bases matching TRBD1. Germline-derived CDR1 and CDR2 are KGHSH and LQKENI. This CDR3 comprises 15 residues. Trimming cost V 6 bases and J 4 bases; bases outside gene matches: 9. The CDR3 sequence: CASSGIQGTNQPQHF. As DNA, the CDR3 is TGTGCCAGCTCCGGGATACAGGGGACGAATCAGCCCCAGCATTTT.

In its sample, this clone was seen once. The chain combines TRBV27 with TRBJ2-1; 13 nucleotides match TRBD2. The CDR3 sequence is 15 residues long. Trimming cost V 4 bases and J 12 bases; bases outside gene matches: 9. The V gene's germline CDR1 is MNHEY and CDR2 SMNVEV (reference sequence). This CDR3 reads CASSSGTSGDYVQFF. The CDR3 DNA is TGTGCCAGCAGTTCCGGGACTAGCGGGGACTACGTGCAGTTCTTC.

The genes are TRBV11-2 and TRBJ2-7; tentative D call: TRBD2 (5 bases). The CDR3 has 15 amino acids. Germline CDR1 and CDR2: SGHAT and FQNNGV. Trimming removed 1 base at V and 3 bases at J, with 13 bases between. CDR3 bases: TGTGCCAGCAGCTTAGTCGGAGGAAATTACTACGAGCAGTACTTC. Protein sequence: CASSLVGGNYYEQYF. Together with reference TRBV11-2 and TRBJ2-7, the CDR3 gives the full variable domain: EAGVAQSPRYKIIEKRQSVAFWCNPISGHATLYWYQQILGQGPKLLIQFQNNGVVDDSQLPKDRFSAERLKGVDSTLKIQPAKLEDSAVYLCASSLVGGNYYEQYFGPGTRLTVT.

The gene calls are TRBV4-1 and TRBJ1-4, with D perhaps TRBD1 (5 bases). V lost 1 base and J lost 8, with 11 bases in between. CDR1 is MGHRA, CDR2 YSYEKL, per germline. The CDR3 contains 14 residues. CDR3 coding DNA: TGCGCCAGCAGCCAAGGGCAGGGCCGGGAAAAACTGTTTTTT. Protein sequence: CASSQGQGREKLFF.

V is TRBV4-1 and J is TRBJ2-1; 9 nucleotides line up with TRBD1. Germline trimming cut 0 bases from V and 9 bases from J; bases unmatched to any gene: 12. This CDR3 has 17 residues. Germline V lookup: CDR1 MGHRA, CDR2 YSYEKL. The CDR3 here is CASSQEDLDRGSGEQFF. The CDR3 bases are TGCGCCAGCAGCCAAGAGGATCTGGACAGGGGTTCTGGTGAGCAGTTCTTC.

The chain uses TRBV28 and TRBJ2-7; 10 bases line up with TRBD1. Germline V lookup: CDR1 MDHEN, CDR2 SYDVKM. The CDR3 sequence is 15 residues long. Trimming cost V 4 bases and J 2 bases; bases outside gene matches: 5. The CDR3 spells CASSSTGQGAYEQYF. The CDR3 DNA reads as TGTGCCAGCAGTTCTACAGGACAGGGGGCCTACGAGCAGTACTTC.

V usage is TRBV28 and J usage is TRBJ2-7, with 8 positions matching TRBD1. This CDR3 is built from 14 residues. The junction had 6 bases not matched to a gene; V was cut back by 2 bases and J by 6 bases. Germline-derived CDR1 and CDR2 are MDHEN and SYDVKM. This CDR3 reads CASSLGGTGGEQYF. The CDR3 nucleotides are TGTGCCAGCAGTTTAGGGGGAACAGGGGGCGAGCAGTACTTC.